This T cell receptor beta chain was captured in a study of blood T cells in healthy people across ages. This CDR3 has 15 residues. Germline V lookup: CDR1 SGHRS, CDR2 YFSETQ. Germline trimming cut 5 bases from V and 0 bases from J; bases unmatched to any gene: 6. Study outcomes and limitations: CMV status of donors was not determined, possibly confounding expanded clonotype changes.

In its sample, this clonotype was seen many times. Its antigen is unknown. Through a sample-barcoded 5' primer and a J-beta primer mix, a second PCR was run for about 6 to 11 cycles. There were at least 3 million CDR3-containing paired-end reads obtained from each sample. TCRdb analysed the 5' RACE reads with MiXCR anew, one entry per CDR3 protein. The sample gives some 1.6 million distinct CDR3 sequences, around 35% of which show up once; around 10% is in the top ten. V is TRBV5-1 and J is TRBJ2-5; 8 nucleotides align to TRBD1. The material sequenced was blood. The clonotype comes from a woman aged 30 to 39 in good health. The CDR3 DNA is TGCGCCAGCAGTTCCGGACAGGGCAACCAAGAGACCCAGTACTTC. It is translated as CASSSGQGNQETQYF.